One and the same sample provided the 31 T cell receptor beta chains below, sequenced in a study of post-analysis software for immune sequencing data. Unique-molecular-identifier-tagged TCR beta cDNA libraries were used. TCRdb recomputed calls from the PCR reads with MiXCR, one row per CDR3 protein. The sample comprises roughly 160,000 distinct CDR3 sequences, 30% to 45% of which are singletons, and 25% to 35% rests with the top ten. Sequencing used blood, obtained after autologous hematopoietic stem cell transplantation. The receptors stem from a girl under 18 with multiple sclerosis.

The chain couples TRBV12-3 or TRBV12-4 to TRBJ2-2; D is unclear. The CDR3 spans 12 residues. Trimming took 7 bases from V and 1 from J, leaving 4 bases between them. CDR3 coding DNA: TGTGCCAGCAATCAGAACACCGGGGAGCTGTTTTTT. Translation gives CASNQNTGELFF.

This clonotype came up a few times. V and J are TRBV4-2 and TRBJ2-1; a weak D match, TRBD1 (6 bases). The CDR3 is 17 residues long. With 0 bases removed from V and 0 bases from J, the gap between germline ends came to 12 bases. The germline V gene has CDR1 LGHNA and CDR2 YNFKEQ. CDR3 in amino acids: CASSQELRGSSYNEQFF. DNA for the CDR3: TGTGCCAGCAGCCAAGAGTTAAGGGGGAGCTCCTACAATGAGCAGTTCTTC.

This sequence joins TRBV28 and TRBJ2-7; no clear D gene. There are 14 residues in the CDR3. Germline V lookup: CDR1 MDHEN, CDR2 SYDVKM. The germline V and J ends were trimmed by 4 bases and 6 bases, with 16 bases remaining between them. The CDR3 DNA reads TGTGCCAGCAGTTCTCAAGGCAGGTTCGGCGAGCAGTACTTC. Translation gives CASSSQGRFGEQYF.

In its sample, this clonotype ranks as medium-sized (0.01 to 0.1%). V and J are TRBV11-3 and TRBJ2-2, with TRBD1 matching over 9 bases. The CDR3 is 17 residues long. Trimming cost V 1 base and J 1 base; bases outside gene matches: 4. Germline assignment: CDR1 SGHNT and CDR2 YENEEA. CDR3 residues: CASSLVWGQGNTGELFF. The CDR3 DNA reads as TGTGCCAGCAGCTTAGTATGGGGACAGGGGAACACCGGGGAGCTGTTTTTT.

This clonotype was found a few times. The rearrangement uses TRBV4-3 and TRBJ2-7; 7 bases agree with TRBD2. The CDR3 spans 15 residues. The trim removed 0 bases at V and 6 bases at J, leaving 8 bases unmatched. Germline lookup yields CDR1 LGHNA and CDR2 YSLEER. This chain's CDR3 is CASSQDLSGTLEQYF. CDR3 in DNA: TGCGCCAGCAGCCAAGATTTAAGCGGGACTCTCGAGCAGTACTTC.

The chain recombines TRBV20-1 with TRBJ2-1; the match to TRBD2 covers 8 bases. Trimming at V came to 6 bases and at J to 7 bases, leaving 8 bases not matched to a gene. The CDR3 consists of 13 residues. Germline-derived CDR1 and CDR2 are DFQATT and SNEGSKA (reference sequence). The CDR3 nucleotides read TGCAGTGCCGAGCGGGAGAGCATGAATGAGCAGTTCTTC. Translated: CSAERESMNEQFF.

The rearrangement links TRBV7-2 to TRBJ1-6, with TRBD1 matching 9 bases. The CDR3 runs to 15 residues. The J segment lost 8 bases and the V segment lost 4 bases, leaving 6 bases of the junction unmatched. CDR1 SGHTA and CDR2 FQGNSA come from the germline V gene. CDR3 sequence: CASSWGQGIHSPLHF. Written as DNA, the CDR3 is TGTGCCAGCAGCTGGGGACAGGGAATCCATTCACCCCTCCACTTT.

The chain joins TRBV20-1 to TRBJ2-7, with 9 nucleotides matching TRBD2. The J call may be in error: the DNA end matches TRBJ2-1 better. The CDR3 runs to 14 residues. The germline V gene has CDR1 DFQATT and CDR2 SNEGSKA (reference sequence). The CDR3 DNA follows: TGCAGTGCTAGTGACCTAGCGGGGAGCTACGAGCAGTTCTTC. It specifies CSASDLAGSYEQFF.

This clonotype was recorded at least ten times. This chain joins TRBV10-3 and TRBJ2-3, with 7 bases identical to TRBD2. Germline CDR1 ENHRY, CDR2 SYGVKD. This CDR3 is built from 17 residues. V shed 3 bases and J 6 bases; nucleotides not matched to a gene: 15. The CDR3 region is CAISDRRDSEGGDTQYF. The CDR3 nucleotides read TGTGCCATCAGTGACCGACGGGACTCCGAGGGAGGGGATACGCAGTATTTT.

V is TRBV9 and J is TRBJ2-5; D may correspond to TRBD1 or TRBD2 (6 bases each). The length of the CDR3 is 14 residues. The V end was cut by 5 bases, the J end by 5 bases, with 16 bases between. Germline loops: CDR1 SGDLS, CDR2 YYNGEE. DNA for the CDR3: TGTGCCAGCAGTCCCTTGGGGGGCGCGGAGACCCAGTACTTC. Translating it yields CASSPLGGAETQYF.

The sample holds a few counts of this clonotype. The rearrangement links TRBV14 to TRBJ1-6; 7 nucleotides line up with TRBD1. CDR1 SGHDN and CDR2 FVKESK come from the germline V gene. Trimming took 1 base from V and 7 from J; bases not matched to a gene: 4. This CDR3 comprises 15 residues. CDR3 DNA: TGTGCCAGCAGCCAAGTGCAGGGGGGCAATTCACCCCTCCACTTT. Translation gives CASSQVQGGNSPLHF.

This chain uses TRBV20-1 with TRBJ2-7, with a tentative D call TRBD1 (5 bases). CDR1 is DFQATT, CDR2 SNEGSKA, per germline (reference sequence). The CDR3 contains 13 residues. The V end was cut by 2 bases, the J end by 7 bases, with 15 bases between. The CDR3 DNA sequence: TGCAGTGCTAGAAAGGGGATTCGCTATGAGCAGTACTTC. Protein: CSARKGIRYEQYF.

This clonotype was observed a handful of times. The chain is built from TRBV5-1 and TRBJ2-7; a weak D match, TRBD2 (6 bases). The CDR3 extends over 16 amino acids. CDR1 and CDR2 (germline): SGHRS, YFSETQ. V was shortened by 3 bases and J by 4 bases, with 20 bases between the two germline ends. CDR3 loop: CASSYFEGAGIYEQYF. In nucleotides, the CDR3 is TGCGCCAGCAGCTACTTCGAGGGAGCGGGTATTTACGAGCAGTACTTC.

The V call is TRBV29-1, the J call TRBJ2-1; TRBD1 might be the D (7 bases). This CDR3 contains 15 residues. Trimming pared 0 bases from V and 6 bases from J, leaving 15 bases between. The germline gives CDR1 SQVTM, CDR2 ANQGSEA. DNA for the CDR3: TGCAGCGTTGAAGAGGGCAGGGGGACTGGCAATGAGCAGTTCTTC. It yields the protein CSVEEGRGTGNEQFF.

The CDR3 nucleotides are TGTGCCAGCAGCTCCGGGACAGGGGGAAAAGGCAATGAGCAGTTCTTC. Its translation is CASSSGTGGKGNEQFF. The chain recombines TRBV7-9 with TRBJ2-1, with TRBD1 identical over 11 bases. The CDR3 sequence is 16 residues long. Germline lookup yields CDR1 SEHNR and CDR2 FQNEAQ (reference sequence). Trimming at V came to 4 bases and at J to 6 bases, leaving 8 bases not matched to a gene.

The V call is TRBV4-2, the J call TRBJ1-1; unclear D gene. The V gene's germline CDR1 is LGHNA and CDR2 YNFKEQ. V was pared by 0 bases and J by 0 bases, with 8 bases between. This CDR3 has 15 amino acids. CDR3 in DNA: TGTGCCAGCAGCCAAGATGGGCTGATGAACACTGAAGCTTTCTTT. Its protein is CASSQDGLMNTEAFF.

In its sample, this clonotype was seen many times. This sequence joins TRBV20-1 and TRBJ1-2, with D unclear. Trimming took 1 base from V and 6 from J, leaving 12 bases between them. Germline V gives CDR1 DFQATT, CDR2 SNEGSKA (reference sequence). The CDR3 covers 13 residues. This chain's CDR3 is CSARVPGSNGYTF. Here the CDR3 DNA reads TGCAGTGCTAGAGTCCCGGGATCGAATGGCTACACCTTC.

This clonotype was observed a handful of times. V usage is TRBV28 and J usage is TRBJ2-7; D not certain. The V end lost 7 bases, the J end lost 5 bases, and 12 bases lay between the germline ends. Germline V gene lookup returns CDR1 MDHEN and CDR2 SYDVKM. This CDR3 region has 12 residues. CDR3 in amino acids: CASTKGTNEQYF. CDR3 sequence (DNA): TGTGCCAGCACCAAAGGCACCAACGAGCAGTACTTC.

This clonotype was counted only a few times. The chain couples TRBV11-1 to TRBJ2-7; 7 bases map to TRBD1. The CDR3 is made up of 15 amino acids. Trimming removed 4 bases from V and 2 bases from J; junction bases left unmatched: 8. Germline V gene lookup returns CDR1 SGHAT and CDR2 FQDESV (reference sequence). Written as DNA, the CDR3 is TGTGCCAGCAGCTCCAACGGACAGGCAACCTACGAGCAGTACTTC. Protein: CASSSNGQATYEQYF. The whole variable domain, filled in from reference TRBV11-1 and TRBJ2-7, reads EAEVAQSPRYKITEKSQAVAFWCDPISGHATLYWYRQILGQGPELLVQFQDESVVDDSQLPKDRFSAERLKGVDSTLKIQPAELGDSAMYLCASSSNGQATYEQYFGPGTRLTVT.

There are a few counts of this clonotype. The gene calls are TRBV12-3 or TRBV12-4 and TRBJ2-4; D not certain. Trimming removed 5 bases from V and 1 base from J, with 15 bases in between. CDR3 length: 16 amino acids. This chain's CDR3 is CASSPTPLGAKNIQYF. The DNA for the CDR3 is TGTGCCAGCAGTCCGACACCCCTAGGTGCCAAAAACATTCAGTACTTC.

CDR3 region: CASGVVGGGNEQFF. Written as DNA, the CDR3 is TGTGCCAGCGGGGTGGTGGGGGGGGGCAATGAGCAGTTCTTC. V usage is TRBV27 and J usage is TRBJ2-1, with 7 bases aligning to TRBD2. This CDR3 has 14 amino acids. Germline V lookup: CDR1 MNHEY, CDR2 SMNVEV (reference sequence). After removal of 8 bases from V and 6 bases from J, the junction contained 10 bases not matched to a gene.

In its sample, this clonotype was seen once. A read error is possible here, since a much larger clone lies one base away. The chain employs TRBV12-3 or TRBV12-4 and TRBJ2-5; D is undetermined. Near its end, the DNA agrees better with TRBJ2-7, so the J call may be wrong. This CDR3 comprises 11 residues. The CDR3 loop reads CASGEIGEQYF. CDR3 in DNA: TGTGCCAGCGGTGAAATAGGCGAGCAGTACTTC.

Only a few counts were recorded for this clonotype. The chain combines TRBV6-1 with TRBJ1-5, with a possible D match to TRBD1 (5 bases). Germline assignment: CDR1 MNHNS and CDR2 SASEGT. The CDR3 runs to 17 residues. V lost 6 bases and J 3 bases, leaving 21 bases between the germline ends. For the CDR3, the DNA is TGTGCCAGCAGCCGGAGGTCAACGGGACCTCTCAATCAGCCCCAGCATTTT. It is translated as CASSRRSTGPLNQPQHF.

This chain uses TRBV7-9 with TRBJ2-5; the D is unclear. This CDR3 spans 14 amino acids. Germline V gene sequence: CDR1 SEHNR, CDR2 FQNEAQ (reference sequence). The V end was cut by 3 bases, the J end by 1 base, with 9 bases between. The CDR3 sequence is CASSLLGIQETQYF. In nucleotides, the CDR3 is TGTGCCAGCAGCTTGCTGGGGATCCAAGAGACCCAGTACTTC.

The gene calls are TRBV6-6 and TRBJ1-1; perhaps TRBD1 as D (6 bases). Germline V gives CDR1 MNHNY, CDR2 SVGAGI (reference sequence). V was shortened by 3 bases and J by 5 bases, with 13 bases between the two germline ends. CDR3 size: 14 residues. CDR3 bases: TGTGCCAGCAGTTATTGGGGGCGGGTTACTGAAGCTTTCTTT. It specifies CASSYWGRVTEAFF.

The chain joins TRBV11-1 to TRBJ2-1, with TRBD2 matching 11 bases. The CDR3 totals 21 residues. Germline V lookup: CDR1 SGHAT, CDR2 FQDESV (reference sequence). Trimming removed 5 bases from V and 0 bases from J; junction bases left unmatched: 18. This chain's CDR3 is CASSPRVSSGRNLYSYNEQFF. DNA for the CDR3: TGTGCCAGCAGCCCCAGGGTTTCTAGCGGGAGGAACCTTTACTCCTACAATGAGCAGTTCTTC.

The CDR3 sequence: CASSRPSSPLHF. CDR3 nucleotides: TGTGCCAGCAGTCGACCCTCTTCACCCCTCCACTTT. The genes are TRBV6-5 and TRBJ1-6; D is unresolved. The CDR3 runs 12 residues. Germline V gene data show CDR1 as MNHEY and CDR2 as SVGAGI. The germline V and J ends were trimmed by 5 bases and 9 bases, with 8 bases remaining between them.

This clonotype was detected only once. At one end the junction does not follow the germline gene, possibly because of a read error. The chain links TRBV4-1 to TRBJ2-1, with 16 bases that match TRBD2. The CDR3 length is 18 residues. Germline lookup yields CDR1 MGHRA and CDR2 YSYEKL. CDR3 coding DNA: TGCACCAGCTTCCCGGGACTAGCGGGAGGGCCACCCTACAATGAGCAGTTCTTC. Amino acid sequence: CTSFPGLAGGPPYNEQFF.

This clonotype was seen a handful of times. The chain is built from TRBV20-1 and TRBJ2-7; 13 bases line up with TRBD2. This CDR3 is 16 amino acids long. Trimming removed 0 bases from V and 6 bases from J; junction bases left unmatched: 8. CDR1 and CDR2 from the germline V gene are DFQATT and SNEGSKA (reference sequence). In DNA form, the CDR3 reads TGCAGTGCTAGAGATTTAAGGACTAGCGGGAGAACCGAGCAGTACTTC. This translates into CSARDLRTSGRTEQYF.

This clonotype was observed a handful of times. Here the CDR3 reads CASSPLAWRDEQYF. Here the CDR3 DNA reads TGTGCCAGCAGCCCCCTAGCGTGGCGGGACGAGCAGTACTTC. The rearrangement uses TRBV7-8 and TRBJ2-7; the D gene is possibly TRBD2 (6 bases). V lost 5 bases and J lost 5, with 16 bases in between. In germline, CDR1 is SGHVS, CDR2 FQNEAQ. The CDR3 covers 14 residues.

This sequence joins TRBV7-9 and TRBJ1-1, with a possible D match to TRBD1 (5 bases). This CDR3 is 15 amino acids long. From germline, CDR1 is SEHNR and CDR2 FQNEAQ (reference sequence). V lost 4 bases and J 0 bases, leaving 12 bases between the germline ends. In nucleotides, the CDR3 is TGTGCCAGCAGCTCCCCCGGAGGGGTGAACACTGAAGCTTTCTTT. This encodes CASSSPGGVNTEAFF.